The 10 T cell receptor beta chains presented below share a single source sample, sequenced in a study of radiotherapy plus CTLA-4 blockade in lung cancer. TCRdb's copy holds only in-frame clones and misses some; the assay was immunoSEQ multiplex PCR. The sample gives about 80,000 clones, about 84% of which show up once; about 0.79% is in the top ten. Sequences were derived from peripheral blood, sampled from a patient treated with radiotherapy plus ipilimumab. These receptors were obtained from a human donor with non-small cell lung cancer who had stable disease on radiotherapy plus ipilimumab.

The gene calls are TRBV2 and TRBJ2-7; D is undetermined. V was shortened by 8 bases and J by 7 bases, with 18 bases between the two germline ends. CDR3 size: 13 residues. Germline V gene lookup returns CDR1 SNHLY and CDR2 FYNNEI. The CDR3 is CASGIDPAREQYF. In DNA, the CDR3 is TGTGCCAGCGGCATTGATCCCGCGAGGGAGCAGTACTTC.

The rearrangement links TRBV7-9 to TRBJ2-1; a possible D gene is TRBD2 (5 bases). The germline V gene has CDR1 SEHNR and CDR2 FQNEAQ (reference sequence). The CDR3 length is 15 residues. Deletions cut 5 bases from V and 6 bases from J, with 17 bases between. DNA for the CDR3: TGTGCCAGCAGCCCCAATTCGCGCGGGCGCAATGAGCAGTTCTTC. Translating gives CASSPNSRGRNEQFF. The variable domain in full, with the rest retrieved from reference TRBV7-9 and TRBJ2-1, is DTGVSQNPRHKITKRGQNVTFRCDPISEHNRLYWYRQTLGQGPEFLTYFQNEAQLEKSRLLSDRFSAERPKGSFSTLEIQRTEQGDSAMYLCASSPNSRGRNEQFFGPGTRLTVL.

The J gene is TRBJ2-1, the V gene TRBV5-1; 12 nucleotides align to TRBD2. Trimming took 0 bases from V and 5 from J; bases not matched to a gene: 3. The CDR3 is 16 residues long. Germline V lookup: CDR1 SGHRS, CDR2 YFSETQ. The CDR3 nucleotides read TGCGCCAGCAGCTTGGCCGGACTAGCGGGAAACAATGAGCAGTTCTTC. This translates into CASSLAGLAGNNEQFF.

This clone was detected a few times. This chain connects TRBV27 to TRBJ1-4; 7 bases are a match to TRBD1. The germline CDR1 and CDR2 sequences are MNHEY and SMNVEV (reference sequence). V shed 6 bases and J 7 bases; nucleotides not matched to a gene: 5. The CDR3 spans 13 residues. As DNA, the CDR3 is TGTGCCAGCAGCCGGCAGGGGGGTGAAAAACTGTTTTTT. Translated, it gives CASSRQGGEKLFF.

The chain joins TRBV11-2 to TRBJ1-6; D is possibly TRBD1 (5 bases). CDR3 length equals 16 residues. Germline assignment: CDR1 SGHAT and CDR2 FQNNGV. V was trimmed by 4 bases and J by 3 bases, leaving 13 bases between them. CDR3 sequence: CASSSARVGYNSPLHF. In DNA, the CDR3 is TGTGCCAGCAGCTCCGCCAGGGTGGGCTATAATTCACCCCTCCACTTT.

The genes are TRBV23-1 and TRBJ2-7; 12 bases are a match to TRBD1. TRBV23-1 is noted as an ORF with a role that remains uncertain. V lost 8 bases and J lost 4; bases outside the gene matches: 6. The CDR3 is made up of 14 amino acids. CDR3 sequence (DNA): TGCGCCAGCGGCCGGGACAGGGGGCAGTACGAGCAGTACTTC. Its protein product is CASGRDRGQYEQYF.

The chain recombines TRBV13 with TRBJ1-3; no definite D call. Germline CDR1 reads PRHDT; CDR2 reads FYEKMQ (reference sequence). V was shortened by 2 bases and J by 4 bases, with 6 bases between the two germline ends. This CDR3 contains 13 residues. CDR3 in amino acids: CASSLRQGNTIYF. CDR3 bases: TGTGCCAGCAGCTTAAGGCAGGGAAACACCATATATTTT.

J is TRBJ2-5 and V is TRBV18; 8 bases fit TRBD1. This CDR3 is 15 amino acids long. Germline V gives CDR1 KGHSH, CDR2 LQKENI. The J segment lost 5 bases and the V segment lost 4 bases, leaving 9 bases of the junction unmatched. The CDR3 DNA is TGTGCCAGCTCACAGCAGGGGGCGCGCGGGGAGACCCAGTACTTC. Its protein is CASSQQGARGETQYF.

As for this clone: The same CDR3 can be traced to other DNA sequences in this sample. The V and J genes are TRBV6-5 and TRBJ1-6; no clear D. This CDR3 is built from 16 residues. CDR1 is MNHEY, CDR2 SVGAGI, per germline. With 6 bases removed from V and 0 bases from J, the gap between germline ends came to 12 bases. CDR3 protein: CASSYAESSYNSPLHF. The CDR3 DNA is TGTGCCAGCAGCTACGCTGAGAGCTCCTATAATTCACCCCTCCACTTT.

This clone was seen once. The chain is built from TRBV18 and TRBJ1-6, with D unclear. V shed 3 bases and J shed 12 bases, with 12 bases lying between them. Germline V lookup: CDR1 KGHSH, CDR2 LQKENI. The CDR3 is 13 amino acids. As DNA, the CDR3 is TGTGCCAGCTCACCTGGTTTGGAATTACCCCTCCACTTT. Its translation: CASSPGLELPLHF.